The rows below give T cell receptor beta chains drawn from one sample of a study of glioma-infiltrating T cells after dendritic cell vaccination. Only in-frame clones appear in the TCRdb table, and some are missing; sequencing was by immunoSEQ multiplex PCR. The repertoire holds about 67,000 clones, with around 86% as singletons. Specimen: blood, collected before dendritic cell vaccination. The receptor set was obtained from a human donor with glioblastoma. Each CDR3 is given with its conserved first and last residue. The order of the fields is V gene, clone size, D gene, J gene, CDR3 protein, CDR3 DNA. The D gene is left open where the match is weak. Size is stated for part of the rows, as once, few or many counts, or as a class when the clone is expanded.

v_call: TRBV2
clone_size: NA
d_call: NA
j_call: TRBJ2-5
cdr3_aa: CASTRDSQETQYF
cdr3_nt: TGTGCCAGCACCCGGGACTCCCAAGAGACCCAGTACTTC

v_call: TRBV6-8
clone_size: NA
d_call: TRBD1
j_call: TRBJ1-1
cdr3_aa: CASSYGSRGTEAFF
cdr3_nt: TGTGCCAGCAGTTACGGGTCCAGGGGGACTGAAGCTTTCTTT

v_call: TRBV27
clone_size: few
d_call: NA
j_call: TRBJ2-1
cdr3_aa: CASSLGQIAYNEQFF
cdr3_nt: TGTGCCAGCAGTCTCGGACAGATAGCCTACAATGAGCAGTTCTTC

v_call: TRBV9
clone_size: few
d_call: NA
j_call: TRBJ2-5
cdr3_aa: CASSVGQSLETQYF
cdr3_nt: TGTGCCAGCAGCGTAGGACAGTCCCTCGAGACCCAGTACTTC

v_call: TRBV19
clone_size: NA
d_call: TRBD2
j_call: TRBJ2-1
cdr3_aa: CASSATSGGAYEQFF
cdr3_nt: TGTGCCAGTAGTGCGACTAGCGGGGGGGCCTATGAGCAGTTCTTC

v_call: TRBV2
clone_size: NA
d_call: TRBD1
j_call: TRBJ2-7
cdr3_aa: CASETGTGAYEQYF
cdr3_nt: TGTGCCAGTGAGACCGGGACAGGGGCCTACGAGCAGTACTTC

v_call: TRBV7-2
clone_size: NA
d_call: NA
j_call: TRBJ1-1
cdr3_aa: CASSLNRANTEAFF
cdr3_nt: TGTGCCAGCAGCTTAAACAGGGCGAACACTGAAGCTTTCTTT

v_call: TRBV2
clone_size: NA
d_call: NA
j_call: TRBJ1-2
cdr3_aa: CASSEGPTAGYTF
cdr3_nt: TGTGCCAGCAGTGAAGGCCCTACAGCTGGCTACACCTTC

v_call: TRBV15
clone_size: NA
d_call: NA
j_call: TRBJ2-3
cdr3_aa: CATASQDSDTQYF
cdr3_nt: TGTGCCACCGCCTCACAGGATTCAGATACGCAGTATTTT

v_call: TRBV6-1
clone_size: NA
d_call: NA
j_call: TRBJ2-6
cdr3_aa: CASSGRTVPHANVLTF
cdr3_nt: TGTGCCAGCAGTGGCCGGACAGTCCCCCATGCCAACGTCCTGACTTTC